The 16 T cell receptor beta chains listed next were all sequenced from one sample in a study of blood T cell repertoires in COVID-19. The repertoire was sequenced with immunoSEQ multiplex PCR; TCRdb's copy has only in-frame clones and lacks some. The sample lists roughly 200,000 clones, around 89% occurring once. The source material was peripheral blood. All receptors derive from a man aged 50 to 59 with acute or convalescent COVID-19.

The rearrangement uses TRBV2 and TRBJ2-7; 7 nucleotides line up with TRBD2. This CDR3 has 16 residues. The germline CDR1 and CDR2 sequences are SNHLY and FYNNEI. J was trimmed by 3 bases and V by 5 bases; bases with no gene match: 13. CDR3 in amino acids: CASSQIGRESDYEQYF. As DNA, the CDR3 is TGTGCCAGCAGTCAGATCGGGCGGGAGTCGGACTACGAGCAGTACTTC.

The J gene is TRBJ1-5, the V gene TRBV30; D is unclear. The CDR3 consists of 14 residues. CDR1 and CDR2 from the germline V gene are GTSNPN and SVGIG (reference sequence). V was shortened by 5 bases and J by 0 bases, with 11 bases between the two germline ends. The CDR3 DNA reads TGTGCCTGGGCCCGTAGTAGTAGCAATCAGCCCCAGCATTTT. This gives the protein CAWARSSSNQPQHF.

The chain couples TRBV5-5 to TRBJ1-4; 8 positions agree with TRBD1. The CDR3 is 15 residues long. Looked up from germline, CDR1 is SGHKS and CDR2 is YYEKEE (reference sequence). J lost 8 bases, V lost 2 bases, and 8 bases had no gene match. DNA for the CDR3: TGTGCCAGCAGCTTCTTCGGACAGGGAGGAGAAAAACTGTTTTTT. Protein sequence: CASSFFGQGGEKLFF.

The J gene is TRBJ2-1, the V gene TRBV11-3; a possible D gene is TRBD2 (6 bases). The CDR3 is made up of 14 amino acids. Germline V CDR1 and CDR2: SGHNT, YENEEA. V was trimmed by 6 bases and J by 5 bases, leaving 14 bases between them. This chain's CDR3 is CASSLPGLNNEQFF. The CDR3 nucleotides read TGTGCCAGCAGTTTACCGGGACTCAACAATGAGCAGTTCTTC.

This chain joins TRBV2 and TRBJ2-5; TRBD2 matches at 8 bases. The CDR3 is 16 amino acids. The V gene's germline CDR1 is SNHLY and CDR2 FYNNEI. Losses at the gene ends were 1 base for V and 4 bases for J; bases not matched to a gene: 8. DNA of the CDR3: TGTGCCAGCAGTGAAGAGCAGCGGGAGCTCGGAGAGACCCAGTACTTC. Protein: CASSEEQRELGETQYF. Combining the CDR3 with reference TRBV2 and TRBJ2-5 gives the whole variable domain EPEVTQTPSHQVTQMGQEVILRCVPISNHLYFYWYRQILGQKVEFLVSFYNNEISEKSEIFDDQFSVERPDGSNFTLKIRSTKLEDSAMYFCASSEEQRELGETQYFGPGTRLLVL.

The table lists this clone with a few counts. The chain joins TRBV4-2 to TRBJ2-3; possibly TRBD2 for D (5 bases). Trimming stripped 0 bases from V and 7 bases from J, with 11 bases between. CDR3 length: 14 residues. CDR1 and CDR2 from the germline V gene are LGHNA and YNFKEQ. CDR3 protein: CASSQDEGIYTQYF. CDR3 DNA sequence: TGTGCCAGCAGCCAAGATGAGGGAATCTATACGCAGTATTTT.

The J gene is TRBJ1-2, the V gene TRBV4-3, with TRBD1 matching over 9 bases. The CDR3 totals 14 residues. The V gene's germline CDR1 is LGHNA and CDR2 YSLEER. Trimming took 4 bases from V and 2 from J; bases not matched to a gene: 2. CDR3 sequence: CASSRGTGNYGYTF. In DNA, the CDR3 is TGCGCCAGCAGCCGAGGGACAGGGAACTATGGCTACACCTTC.

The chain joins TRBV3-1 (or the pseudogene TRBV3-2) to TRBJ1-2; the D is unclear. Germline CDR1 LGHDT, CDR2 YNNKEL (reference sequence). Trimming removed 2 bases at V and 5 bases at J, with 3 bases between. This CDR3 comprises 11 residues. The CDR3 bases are TGTGCCAGCAGCCAATATTATGGCTACACCTTC. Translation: CASSQYYGYTF.

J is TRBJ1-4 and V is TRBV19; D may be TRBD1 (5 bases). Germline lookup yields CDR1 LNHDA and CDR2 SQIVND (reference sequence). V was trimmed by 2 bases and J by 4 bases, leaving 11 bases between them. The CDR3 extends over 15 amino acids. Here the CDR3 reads CASSIPTANNEKLFF. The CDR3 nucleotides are TGTGCCAGTAGTATACCGACAGCAAATAATGAAAAACTGTTTTTT.

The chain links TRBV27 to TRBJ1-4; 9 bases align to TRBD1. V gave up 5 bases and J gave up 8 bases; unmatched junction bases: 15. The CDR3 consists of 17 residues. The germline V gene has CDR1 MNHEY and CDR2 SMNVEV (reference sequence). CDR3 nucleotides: TGTGCCAGCAGTGAGGGGACAGGGATTCGCCGGGCGGAAAAACTGTTTTTT. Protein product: CASSEGTGIRRAEKLFF.

CDR3 bases: TGTGCCAGCAGCCAAGCGACCGGGACTAGAATTGCTGGTGAGCAGTTCTTC. Its translation is CASSQATGTRIAGEQFF. The J gene is TRBJ2-1, the V gene TRBV3-1 (or the pseudogene TRBV3-2), with 8 bases matching TRBD2. V trimming: 1 base; J trimming: 9 bases; junction bases outside the gene matches: 14. This CDR3 region has 17 residues. Germline lookup yields CDR1 LGHDT and CDR2 YNNKEL (reference sequence).

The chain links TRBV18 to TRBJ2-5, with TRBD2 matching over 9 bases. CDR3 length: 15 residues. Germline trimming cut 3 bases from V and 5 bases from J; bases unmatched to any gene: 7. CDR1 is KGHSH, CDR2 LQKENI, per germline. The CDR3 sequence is CASSPRSSGMETQYF. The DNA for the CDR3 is TGTGCCAGCTCACCCCGGTCTAGCGGGATGGAGACCCAGTACTTC.

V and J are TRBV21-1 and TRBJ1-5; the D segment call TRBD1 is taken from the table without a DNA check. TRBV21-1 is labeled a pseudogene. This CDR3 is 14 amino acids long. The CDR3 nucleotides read TGTGCCGCCCCGTTCCGGGACAGTAATCAGCCCCAGCATTTT. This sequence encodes CAAPFRDSNQPQHF.

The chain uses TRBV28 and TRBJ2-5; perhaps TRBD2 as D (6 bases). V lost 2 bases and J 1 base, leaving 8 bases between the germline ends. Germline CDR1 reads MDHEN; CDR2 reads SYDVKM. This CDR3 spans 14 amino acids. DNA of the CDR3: TGTGCCAGCAGTTTACGGGGACTCCAAGAGACCCAGTACTTC. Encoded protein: CASSLRGLQETQYF.

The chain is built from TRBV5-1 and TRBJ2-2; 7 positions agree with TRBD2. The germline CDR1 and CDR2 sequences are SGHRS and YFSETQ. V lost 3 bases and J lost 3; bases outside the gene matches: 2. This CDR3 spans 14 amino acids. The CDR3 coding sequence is TGCGCCAGCAGCTCGGGACTATACACCGGGGAGCTGTTTTTT. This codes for CASSSGLYTGELFF. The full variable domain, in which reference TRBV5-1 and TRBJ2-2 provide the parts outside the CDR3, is KAGVTQTPRYLIKTRGQQVTLSCSPISGHRSVSWYQQTPGQGLQFLFEYFSETQRNKGNFPGRFSGRQFSNSRSEMNVSTLELGDSALYLCASSSGLYTGELFFGEGSRLTVL.

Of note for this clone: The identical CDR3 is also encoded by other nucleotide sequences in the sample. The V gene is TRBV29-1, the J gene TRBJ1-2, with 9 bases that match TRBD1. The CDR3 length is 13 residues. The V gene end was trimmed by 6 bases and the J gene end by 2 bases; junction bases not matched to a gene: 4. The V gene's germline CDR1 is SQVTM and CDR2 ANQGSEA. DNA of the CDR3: TGCAGCGTGAGCGGGACAGGGAACTATGGCTACACCTTC. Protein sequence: CSVSGTGNYGYTF.